Listed here is a single T cell receptor (beta chain). This clone was seen a few times. It lacks a known antigen. One base away there is no much larger clone; base qualities are not given. Other DNA sequences from this sample encode an identical CDR3 as well. For CDR1 and CDR2, the germline V gene lists SGHTA and FQGNSA. Including the terminal cysteine and phenylalanine, the CDR3 comprises 13 residues. Just CDR3 DNA is preserved here, 39 bases in frame from base 1. A distance of 10 bases separates the germline ends of V and J, which lose 3 bases and 5 bases respectively. The data were obtained in a study of beta chain features in type 1 diabetes (dated by TCRdb to the late 2010s). Describing the broader study: Mean age, gender distribution, total cell number and subset yield did not differ between patients and healthy donors. In the study, TCRB repertoires of sorted circulating CD4+ T cell subsets from recently diagnosed type 1 diabetes patients were compared with those of matched healthy donors. Across all samples, some 110,000,000 sorted cells were examined, and cell number per subset correlated strongly with RNA yield. Regulatory and stem cell-like memory subsets were obtained from only 8 patients and roughly eight healthy donors, while naive and central memory subsets were obtained from all 30 or so donors. What the authors observed across the whole study: Naive, central memory and regulatory TCRB repertoires appeared to be more similar among patients than among healthy donors. PCR might favor shorter templates, but patient and control samples were amplified and corrected together, so any skew would affect both groups equally. Sequencing cDNA rather than genomic DNA could over-represent highly expressing activated cells, although activation and CD3 levels did not differ between groups. A moderate but significant shortening of TCRB CDR3 length was observed in type 1 diabetes patients in all four CD4+ subsets. Because the HLA sub-analyses included only small numbers of individuals, any influence of HLA type on TCRB rearrangement was left unresolved. At VDJ recombination sites, patients with type 1 diabetes made fewer insertions and deleted more nucleotides, a pattern implying thymic rearrangement abnormalities.

Each donor gave one peripheral blood draw, roughly 120 mL on average, collected into heparinised tubes. Using a panel that included CD45RO, CCR7, CD25, CD127, CD95 and CD27, naive, central memory, regulatory and stem cell-like memory CD4+ T cells were sorted on a BD FACSAria II. All sorted populations exceeded 98% purity. PBMCs were isolated immediately by Lymphoprep density gradient centrifugation and stained directly without culture. To minimize batch effects, samples were stained and sorted in pairs, one healthy donor with one patient per experiment. The High Capacity cDNA Reverse Transcription Kit was used to reverse transcribe all of the isolated RNA, meaning that expressed TCRB transcripts were what got sequenced. Deep immunoSEQ sequencing was applied to naive, central memory and regulatory T cell samples, giving an average of about 3.8 million total reads per sample. After sorted cells were lysed in RLT buffer, RNA was extracted with DNase-treated RNeasy Micro or Mini kits, with the choice depending on cell number. To prevent cross-contamination, each cell subset was processed individually, whereas patient and healthy donor samples were processed jointly. TCRB sequences were amplified from cDNA with the immunoSEQ multiplex PCR, producing 87-bp fragments spanning the CDR3 region. Sequencing of the amplicons was done on the Illumina HiSeq platform. Processing in the source paper ran as follows. Synthetic template baselines were used to correct PCR bias computationally, reads within Hamming distance 2 were collapsed, and singletons that could not be merged were discarded. By aligning reads against IMGT, V, D and J genes, CDR3 length, and insertions or deletions at six rearrangement sites were assigned. Clonotype counts were normalized to sorted cell number within each subset before computing true diversity and Gini coefficients with the tcR R package. The overlap coefficient, calculated on TCRB nucleotide sequences, was used to measure repertoire sharing. Out-of-frame TCRB sequences from naive cells were analyzed as a proxy for the pre-selection repertoire. As stored in TCRdb, this immuneACCESS dataset retains in-frame rearrangements with V and J assigned. A fraction of the clones does not appear; measured against another copy, unresolved V genes explain less than half of the discrepancy, and the remainder lacks a known reason. The V and J calls and clone size come from that table; D and trimming were worked out from the DNA. The sample contains approximately 600,000 clones, about an eighth of them found a single time. The ten largest account for about 0.11% of the sample.

This sequence uses TRBV7-2 and TRBJ2-5, with the D assignment possibly TRBD1 or TRBD2, given 6 matching bases for each. Sequencing input: naive CD4+ T cells from blood. This specimen's cell subset or site label, interpreted: true naive CD4+ T cells. This clonotype was obtained from a man aged 25 to 40 with type 1 diabetes. Here is the DNA: TGTGCCAGCAGCTTTCAAGGGGGGGAGACCCAGTACTTC. Translated, this gives CASSFQGGETQYF. The full variable domain, with segments outside the CDR3 supplied by the reference TRBV7-2 and TRBJ2-5 proteins, appears as GAGVSQSPSNKVTEKGKDVELRCDPISGHTALYWYRQSLGQGLEFLIYFQGNSAPDKSGLPSDRFSAERTGGSVSTLTIQRTQQEDSAVYLCASSFQGGETQYFGPGTRLLVL.